These T cell receptor beta chains were read from a single sample in a study of blood T cell repertoires in COVID-19. The method was immunoSEQ multiplex PCR; TCRdb's version includes in-frame clones alone and lacks a portion of them. The sample carries approximately 130,000 clones, about 75% recorded once. The sequencing input was peripheral blood. The receptors stem from a man older than 75 with acute or convalescent COVID-19. The CDR3 runs from the conserved cysteine through the conserved F or W.

V gene: TRBV6-5
CDR3 protein: CASSYSGGEKLFF

V gene: TRBV6-5
CDR3 protein: CASQGQGAGELFF

V gene: TRBV5-6
CDR3 protein: CASSFRVGGTDTQYF

V gene: TRBV7-2
CDR3 protein: CASSTRSGKSSYEQYF

V gene: TRBV1
CDR3 protein: CTSSHADQGDTQYF

V gene: TRBV5-6
CDR3 protein: CASSLVARGIDGANVLTF

V gene: TRBV10-1
CDR3 protein: CASPVWPDYGYTF

V gene: TRBV7-6
CDR3 protein: CASSLGTGNSHEQYF

V gene: TRBV19
CDR3 protein: CASSLPRDRVLQPQHF

V gene: TRBV19
CDR3 protein: CASSMGQGYGYTF

V gene: TRBV14
CDR3 protein: CASSQDREREQYF

V gene: TRBV19
CDR3 protein: CASSTMQGNQPQHF

V gene: TRBV4-1
CDR3 protein: CASRLGRDRGVNTEAFF

V gene: TRBV11-3
CDR3 protein: CASSQLSGGHYNEQFF

V gene: TRBV10-3
CDR3 protein: CAISSDREAGELFF

V gene: TRBV10-3
CDR3 protein: CAISRTGANTDTQYF

V gene: TRBV5-4
CDR3 protein: CASSLWADRQETQYF

V gene: TRBV18
CDR3 protein: CASSPSQQGIAGNTIYF

V gene: TRBV28
CDR3 protein: CASSRTGGGEQPQHF

V gene: TRBV6-2/TRBV6-3
CDR3 protein: CASSNTGGRMAFF

V gene: TRBV7-2
CDR3 protein: CASSSPGLAGAYNEQFF

V gene: TRBV6-5
CDR3 protein: CASSYPGTDTQYF

V gene: TRBV4-1
CDR3 protein: CASSQLDGGETQYF

V gene: TRBV5-4
CDR3 protein: CATLPRQGAVTEAFF

V gene: TRBV28
CDR3 protein: CASGATTDTQYF

V gene: TRBV6-5
CDR3 protein: CASRPTGGGQGYTF

V gene: TRBV3-1/TRBV3-2
CDR3 protein: CASSSGTATPLHF

V gene: TRBV6-6
CDR3 protein: CASILGQVNTEAFF

V gene: TRBV4-1
CDR3 protein: CASSQSGTNSGQPQHF

V gene: TRBV18
CDR3 protein: CASSPSGGIYETQYF

V gene: TRBV7-9
CDR3 protein: CASNPRPGTSGGLQETQYF

V gene: TRBV19
CDR3 protein: CASAELGSPLHF

V gene: TRBV4-3
CDR3 protein: CASSQEFGGTLQYF

V gene: TRBV9
CDR3 protein: CASSASGQPYNEQFF

V gene: TRBV9
CDR3 protein: CASSRQGGGFDEQYF

V gene: TRBV7-9
CDR3 protein: CASSPGRGDGYTF

V gene: TRBV2
CDR3 protein: CASRNRDLYEQYF

V gene: TRBV19
CDR3 protein: CASRRQTFGANVLTF

V gene: TRBV5-5
CDR3 protein: CASSLGLNQPQHF

V gene: TRBV6-6
CDR3 protein: CASSYQKMNTEAFF

V gene: TRBV6-5
CDR3 protein: CASSPDRINEKLFF

V gene: TRBV30
CDR3 protein: CAWSRGLNYGYTF